Listed below are T cell receptor beta chains from one sample, sequenced in a study of T-cell memory formation after mild COVID-19. TCRdb redid the calling of the 5' RACE reads with MiXCR, one entry per CDR3 protein. The table lists fewer than 150,000 distinct CDR3 sequences, 15% to 20% of them singletons, with approximately 5% in the top ten. Sequenced material: PBMCs or a T cell subset sorted from them (not recorded which). The source is a man between 18 and 35 years old who had mild COVID-19 (a few samples of this study predate the infection). Cell type and time point are not known. Both conserved end residues are part of each CDR3. A D gene is named only where the DNA matches it firmly. Some rows mark clone size as missing; the rest say once, few, many or name a class of expanded clone.

j_call v_call d_call clone_size cdr3_nt cdr3_aa
TRBJ2-3 TRBV14 . . TGTGCCAGCAGCCCCTATAGAGGGAGAAGCACAGATACGCAGTATTTT CASSPYRGRSTDTQYF
TRBJ1-5 TRBV5-1 . . TGCGCCAGCAGGGTGGGGGGTACTAGCAATCAGCCCCAGCATTTT CASRVGGTSNQPQHF
TRBJ1-3 TRBV29-1 . few TGCAGCGCCATTCTAGGGATGGGAGGAAACACCATATATTTT CSAILGMGGNTIYF
TRBJ2-3 TRBV7-6 . few TGTGCCAGCAGCCAGAACGGGTGGGTCAGCGCGGATACGCAGTATTTT CASSQNGWVSADTQYF
TRBJ2-1 TRBV20-1 . many TGCAGTGCTAGAGGGACAACCCATGAGCAGTTCTTC CSARGTTHEQFF
TRBJ2-3 TRBV5-4 TRBD1 few TGTGCCAGCAGCCGTACAGGGGAAGATACGCAGTATTTT CASSRTGEDTQYF
TRBJ2-6 TRBV5-4 . few TGTGCCAGCAGCATCGTGGGGTCCGGGGCCAACGTCCTGACTTTC CASSIVGSGANVLTF
TRBJ2-3 TRBV29-1 . many TGCAGCGTTGCCCCAGCGGCTCGGGATACGCAGTATTTT CSVAPAARDTQYF
TRBJ2-3 TRBV10-3 . few TGTGCCATCACCCAAGGGGGGACAGATACGCAGTATTTT CAITQGGTDTQYF
TRBJ1-5 TRBV4-3 . once TGCGCCAGCAGCCAAGATTGGGCCCACGACCTTAGCAATCAGCCCCAGCATTTT CASSQDWAHDLSNQPQHF
TRBJ1-5 TRBV6-6 . . TGTGCCAGCAGTTACTCAAGGTGGGGGGATCAGCCCCAGCATTTT CASSYSRWGDQPQHF
TRBJ1-1 TRBV6-2/TRBV6-3 TRBD1 . TGTGCCAGCAGGCCCCACGGGACAGCTAACACTGAAGCTTTCTTT CASRPHGTANTEAFF
TRBJ2-6 TRBV13 . . TGTGCCAGCAGCTTAATAACGGCCGGGGCCAACGTCCTGACTTTC CASSLITAGANVLTF
TRBJ2-3 TRBV7-2 TRBD2 . TGTGCCAGCAGCTTCCACCGGGCGGGGGGCACAGATACGCAGTATTTT CASSFHRAGGTDTQYF
TRBJ2-5 TRBV5-1 . few TGCGCCAGCAGCTCCCCCACGGGAGAGACCCAGTACTTC CASSSPTGETQYF
TRBJ2-7 TRBV27 . . TGTGCCAGCAGCCGAACGCGGATATCAGACGAGCAGTACTTC CASSRTRISDEQYF
TRBJ1-2 TRBV15 . few TGTGCCACCAGCAGAGATCTGGATGTTCGGGGTTCCTATGGCTACACCTTC CATSRDLDVRGSYGYTF
TRBJ2-4 TRBV5-4 . few TGTGCCAGCAGCTTGGAACACCAAAACATTCAGTACTTC CASSLEHQNIQYF
TRBJ2-1 TRBV6-2/TRBV6-3 . . TGTGCCAGCAGACTCCCGGGAACTGAGCAGTTCTTC CASRLPGTEQFF
TRBJ2-2 TRBV5-1 . many TGCGCCAGCAGCCGCAGGACCGACACCGGGGAGCTGTTTTTT CASSRRTDTGELFF
TRBJ2-3 TRBV5-1 . few TGCGCCAGCAGCTTGGACCCCCTAGCGGATACGCAGTATTTT CASSLDPLADTQYF
TRBJ1-2 TRBV20-1 . . TGCAGTGCTAGACGGGGGGCGGGCTATGGCTACACCTTC CSARRGAGYGYTF
TRBJ1-6 TRBV6-2/TRBV6-3 . . TGTGCCAGCATGATTAGAAGGGAACGCCTCCACTTT CASMIRRERLHF
TRBJ2-1 TRBV2 TRBD2 few TGTGCCAGCAATCTAGCGGGGACGGGCAATGAGCAGTTCTTC CASNLAGTGNEQFF